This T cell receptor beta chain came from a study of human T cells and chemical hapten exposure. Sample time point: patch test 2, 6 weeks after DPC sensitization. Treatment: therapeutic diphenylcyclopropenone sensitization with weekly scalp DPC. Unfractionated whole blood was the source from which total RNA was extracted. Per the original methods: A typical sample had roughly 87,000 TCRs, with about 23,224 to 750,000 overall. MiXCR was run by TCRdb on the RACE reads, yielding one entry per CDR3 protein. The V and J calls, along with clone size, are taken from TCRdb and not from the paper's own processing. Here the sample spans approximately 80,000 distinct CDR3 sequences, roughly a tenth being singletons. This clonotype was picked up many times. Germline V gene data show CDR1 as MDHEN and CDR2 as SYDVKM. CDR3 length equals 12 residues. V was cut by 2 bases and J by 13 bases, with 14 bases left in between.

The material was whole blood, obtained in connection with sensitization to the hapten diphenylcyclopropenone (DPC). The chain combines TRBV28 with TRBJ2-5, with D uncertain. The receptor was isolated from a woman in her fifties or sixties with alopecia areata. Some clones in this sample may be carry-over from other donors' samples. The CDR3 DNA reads TGTGCCAGCAGTTTAAACCTGTCCCCCCCGTACTTC. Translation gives CASSLNLSPPYF.